This record looks at one TCR beta chain sequence and its context. The data derive from a study of blood T cell repertoires in COVID-19. Germline lookup yields CDR1 SGHRS and CDR2 YFSETQ. The length of the CDR3 is 13 residues. Trimming pared 5 bases from V and 5 bases from J, leaving 14 bases between. Repertoires were generated with immunoSEQ multiplex PCR, while TCRdb's copy carries only in-frame clones and drops some. This table holds tens of thousands of clones, approximately 88% found once. The specimen was peripheral blood. This TCR was recovered from a man aged 65 to 79 with active COVID-19. The chain is built from TRBV5-1 and TRBJ2-7, with TRBD1 as a possible D gene (6 bases). As DNA, the CDR3 is TGCGCCAGCAGAATGACAGGTCAAAACGAGCAGTACTTC. Amino acids: CASRMTGQNEQYF.